This T cell receptor (beta chain) was recorded in a study of blood T cells in healthy people across ages. Study-wide results and limits: The study found more naive CD4+ cells and higher diversity in long-lived than aged donors. With donor CMV status unknown, expanded clonotype changes were possibly confounded. Per million T cells, TCR beta diversity dropped about linearly as age rose.

CDR3 size: 13 residues. V lost 7 bases, J lost 5 bases, and 14 bases lay in between. CDR1 and CDR2 from the germline V gene are SEHNR and FQNEAQ (reference sequence). Using a J-beta primer mix together with a sample-barcoded 5' primer, a second PCR was run for roughly 7 to 12 cycles. Using its own MiXCR run on the 5' RACE reads, TCRdb lists one record per CDR3 protein. This table has 1.5 million or so distinct CDR3 sequences, roughly 40% appearing once. About this clonotype: Its antigen is currently unknown.

V is TRBV7-9 and J is TRBJ1-2; possible D gene TRBD1, 6 bases. Sequencing was done on a sample of blood. The clonotype comes from a young woman in good health. The chain's CDR3 is CASTAGGAYGYTF. The CDR3 DNA follows: TGTGCCAGCACAGCCGGGGGCGCGTATGGCTACACCTTC. The full variable domain, in which reference TRBV7-9 and TRBJ1-2 provide the parts outside the CDR3, is DTGVSQNPRHKITKRGQNVTFRCDPISEHNRLYWYRQTLGQGPEFLTYFQNEAQLEKSRLLSDRFSAERPKGSFSTLEIQRTEQGDSAMYLCASTAGGAYGYTFGSGTRLTVV.